Listed below are T cell receptor beta chains from one sample, sequenced in a study of cytomegalovirus exposure and HLA in healthy donors. The method was immunoSEQ multiplex PCR; TCRdb's version includes in-frame clones alone and lacks a portion of them. The sample yields roughly 100,000 clones, about 77% seen once. Material: PBMCs. These receptors originate from a woman between 18 and 29 years old in good health and CMV-seropositive. Both conserved end residues are part of each CDR3. Each record gives: V gene, J gene, clone size, D gene, CDR3 protein, CDR3 DNA. The D gene is left open where the match is weak. The size entry is marked missing in some rows and otherwise reads once, few, many or a size class.

TRBV29-1,TRBJ2-7,.,TRBD2,CSVEGWREGNEQYF,TGCAGCGTTGAAGGGTGGCGGGAGGGAAACGAGCAGTACTTC
TRBV18,TRBJ2-1,.,.,CASSPYRESYNEQFF,TGTGCCAGCTCACCATACAGGGAATCCTACAATGAGCAGTTCTTC
TRBV5-1,TRBJ1-2,.,.,CASSLGGPGSGGYTF,TGCGCCAGCAGCTTGGGAGGACCCGGGTCGGGAGGCTACACCTTC
TRBV9,TRBJ1-5,.,.,CASSGGGASNQPQHF,TGTGCCAGCAGCGGGGGTGGGGCTAGCAATCAGCCCCAGCATTTT
TRBV28,TRBJ1-1,few,.,CASSPIALLNTEAFF,TGTGCCAGCAGTCCGATAGCCCTCTTGAACACTGAAGCTTTCTTT
TRBV7-8,TRBJ2-2,.,.,CASSSGHIQIANTGELFF,TGTGCCAGCAGCTCTGGACACATACAAATTGCGAACACCGGGGAGCTGTTTTTT
TRBV5-4,TRBJ1-1,.,.,CASSSAQGMNTEAFF,TGTGCCAGCAGCTCGGCACAGGGTATGAACACTGAAGCTTTCTTT
TRBV2,TRBJ2-7,few,.,CASSESADRGYEQYF,TGTGCCAGCAGTGAATCGGCGGACAGAGGCTACGAGCAGTACTTC
TRBV2,TRBJ2-3,few,TRBD2,CASSPGRTSDFPPHTDTQYF,TGTGCCAGCAGTCCCGGGCGGACTAGCGACTTCCCCCCCCACACAGATACGCAGTATTTT
TRBV5-4,TRBJ2-7,.,TRBD2,CASSALGGSERYEQYF,TGTGCCAGCAGCGCCTTAGGCGGGAGTGAGAGGTACGAGCAGTACTTC
TRBV10-2,TRBJ1-5,.,.,CASSHSLSGNQPQHF,TGCGCCAGCAGTCACAGCCTTTCGGGCAATCAGCCCCAGCATTTT
TRBV28,TRBJ2-5,.,.,CASSLGGPLQETQYF,TGTGCCAGCAGTTTGGGGGGGCCCTTGCAAGAGACCCAGTACTTC
TRBV19,TRBJ1-1,.,TRBD1,CASSMRWTGGVFEAFF,TGTGCCAGTAGTATGAGGTGGACAGGGGGCGTTTTTGAAGCTTTCTTT
TRBV10-1,TRBJ2-1,.,TRBD2,CASSGVAGGLEQFF,TGCGCCAGCAGTGGGGTAGCGGGGGGTTTAGAGCAGTTCTTC
TRBV5-1,TRBJ2-2,once,.,CASSRNTNTGELFF,TGCGCCAGCAGCCGAAACACGAACACCGGGGAGCTGTTTTTT
TRBV7-2,TRBJ1-5,.,TRBD1,CASSLKRGDSVLVQPQHF,TGTGCCAGCAGCTTAAAGAGAGGGGACAGTGTACTGGTTCAGCCCCAGCATTTT
TRBV30,TRBJ2-3,.,.,CAGGLAFSDTQYF,TGTGCAGGAGGACTGGCTTTCTCAGATACGCAGTATTTT
TRBV12-5,TRBJ2-7,.,TRBD1,CASGSWDRGYEQYF,TGTGCTAGTGGTTCCTGGGACAGGGGCTACGAGCAGTACTTC
TRBV6-6,TRBJ2-2,.,TRBD2,CASGVPSGGSIGELFF,TGTGCCAGCGGAGTCCCTAGCGGGGGGTCGATCGGGGAGCTGTTTTTT
TRBV5-4,TRBJ2-1,.,TRBD2,CASRTLGLAGKENEQFF,TGTGCCAGCAGAACGCTAGGACTAGCGGGGAAGGAAAATGAGCAGTTCTTC
TRBV5-1,TRBJ1-1,.,.,CASSFSAGFSNTEAFF,TGCGCCAGCAGTTTTTCTGCGGGGTTTTCGAACACTGAAGCTTTCTTT
TRBV10-1,TRBJ1-1,few,.,CASSREGTEAFF,TGCGCCAGCAGTAGGGAGGGGACTGAAGCTTTCTTT
TRBV4-2,TRBJ2-7,.,TRBD2,CASSQAGAGGAYEQYF,TGTGCCAGCAGCCAAGCCGGCGCGGGGGGGGCCTACGAGCAGTACTTC
TRBV13,TRBJ2-7,.,.,CASSSSGSYEQYF,TGTGCCAGCAGCTCGTCGGGTTCATACGAGCAGTACTTC
TRBV4-3,TRBJ2-5,.,TRBD1,CASSQWTGETQYF,TGCGCCAGCAGCCAATGGACAGGCGAGACCCAGTACTTC
TRBV9,TRBJ2-3,.,.,CASSKRVLSTDTQYF,TGTGCCAGCAGCAAACGGGTCCTCAGCACAGATACGCAGTATTTT
TRBV18,TRBJ1-2,.,.,CASSPPVGGFGSYTF,TGTGCCAGCTCACCACCGGTGGGGGGATTCGGGAGCTACACCTTC
TRBV5-1,TRBJ1-6,.,.,CASSEGSAYNSPLHF,TGCGCCAGCAGCGAGGGCTCAGCCTATAATTCACCCCTCCACTTT
TRBV9,TRBJ1-2,few,.,CASSVPGGVGYTF,TGTGCCAGCAGCGTCCCAGGAGGGGTTGGCTACACCTTC
TRBV14,TRBJ1-5,once,.,CASSQTGSQPQHF,TGTGCCAGCAGCCAAACAGGGAGTCAGCCCCAGCATTTT
TRBV9,TRBJ2-1,.,.,CASSVGAGTSNNEQFF,TGTGCCAGCAGCGTAGGGGCGGGGACTTCAAACAATGAGCAGTTCTTC
TRBV7-8,TRBJ2-1,.,TRBD2,CASSGREGLYNEQFF,TGTGCCAGCAGCGGACGGGAGGGCCTCTACAATGAGCAGTTCTTC
TRBV5-1,TRBJ2-7,once,.,CASSSFEGGHEQYF,TGCGCCAGCAGCTCCTTCGAGGGGGGGCACGAGCAGTACTTC
TRBV28,TRBJ2-3,few,.,CASSSPSGIGRDTQYF,TGTGCCAGCAGTTCACCCTCTGGTATTGGCCGAGATACGCAGTATTTT
TRBV5-6,TRBJ2-1,.,TRBD1,CASSLSGTGAYNEQFF,TGTGCCAGCAGCTTATCCGGGACAGGGGCCTACAATGAGCAGTTCTTC
TRBV5-1,TRBJ2-7,.,.,CASSFPGTYEQYF,TGCGCCAGCAGCTTTCCGGGAACCTACGAGCAGTACTTC
TRBV7-3,TRBJ1-2,.,TRBD1,CASSSNAGQGSYGYTF,TGTGCCAGCAGCTCCAACGCGGGACAGGGGTCTTATGGCTACACCTTC
TRBV4-2,TRBJ2-1,few,.,CASSQEGGEQFF,TGTGCCAGCAGCCAAGAGGGGGGTGAGCAGTTCTTC
TRBV5-1,TRBJ2-7,few,.,CASSSRLDNEQYF,TGCGCCAGCAGCTCCCGACTAGACAACGAGCAGTACTTC
TRBV5-4,TRBJ2-2,few,.,CASSDGTFNTGELFF,TGTGCCAGCAGCGACGGGACTTTTAACACCGGGGAGCTGTTTTTT
TRBV18,TRBJ1-4,.,.,CASSRQNSGEKLFF,TGTGCCAGCTCACGACAGAACTCTGGGGAAAAACTGTTTTTT
TRBV2,TRBJ2-7,.,TRBD1,CASVGTASYEQYF,TGTGCCAGCGTCGGGACAGCCTCCTACGAGCAGTACTTC
TRBV6-6,TRBJ2-7,.,.,CASSLEQSYEQYF,TGTGCCAGCAGTTTGGAGCAGTCCTACGAGCAGTACTTC
TRBV29-1,TRBJ1-2,.,.,CSVVNEGYTF,TGCAGCGTTGTGAATGAGGGCTACACCTTC
TRBV5-4,TRBJ2-6,.,.,CASSWEDSGANVLTF,TGTGCCAGCAGCTGGGAGGATTCTGGGGCCAACGTCCTGACTTTC
TRBV15,TRBJ1-5,.,.,CATSKGQYSNQPQHF,TGTGCCACCAGCAAGGGACAATATAGCAATCAGCCCCAGCATTTT
TRBV29-1,TRBJ1-1,few,.,CSVGTGGGTEAFF,TGCAGCGTGGGTACCGGGGGAGGGACTGAAGCTTTCTTT
TRBV6-1,TRBJ2-1,.,.,CASSEVRVINEQFF,TGTGCCAGCAGTGAAGTGCGGGTTATCAATGAGCAGTTCTTC
TRBV13,TRBJ1-3,.,TRBD1,CASSKGQSIDIGNTIYF,TGTGCCAGCAGCAAGGGACAGTCCATTGATATTGGAAACACCATATATTTT
TRBV6-6,TRBJ1-1,.,TRBD1,CASSPTGGWRAFF,TGTGCCAGCAGCCCGACAGGGGGCTGGCGAGCTTTCTTT
TRBV6-5,TRBJ1-1,.,TRBD1,CASSGTAINTEAFF,TGTGCCAGCAGTGGGACAGCTATAAACACTGAAGCTTTCTTT
TRBV6-6,TRBJ1-2,.,.,CAILIEGSYTF,TGTGCCATCCTGATAGAGGGAAGCTACACCTTC
TRBV28,TRBJ1-5,once,.,CASFSGQYQPQHF,TGTGCCAGCTTCTCCGGACAGTATCAGCCCCAGCATTTT
TRBV2,TRBJ1-1,.,.,CASRSSEDTEAFF,TGTGCCAGCAGGTCGAGCGAGGACACTGAAGCTTTCTTT
TRBV10-3,TRBJ2-3,.,.,CAISVEQFTDTQYF,TGTGCCATCAGTGTAGAACAGTTCACAGATACGCAGTATTTT
TRBV10-3,TRBJ1-1,few,.,CAISASWGDGTEAFF,TGTGCCATCAGTGCGTCGTGGGGGGACGGCACTGAAGCTTTCTTT
TRBV5-4,TRBJ1-3,few,TRBD1,CASSQTTPRDSSGNTIYF,TGTGCCAGCAGCCAAACCACACCCCGGGACAGCTCTGGAAACACCATATATTTT
TRBV5-1,TRBJ1-3,.,.,CASSLELAGNTIYF,TGCGCCAGCAGCTTGGAACTGGCTGGAAACACCATATATTTT